Below, 25 T cell receptor beta chains from the same sample are listed, as sequenced in a study of blood T cell repertoires in COVID-19 (TCRdb year 2020). The library was made by the immunoSEQ multiplex PCR assay. TCRdb holds this immuneACCESS table with in-frame rearrangements only. Some clones are missing; in checked studies, unresolved V genes explain under half, and the rest has no known cause. This sample has more than 95,000 clones in its table, and around four fifths of those were observed once. Roughly 5.5% of the sample rests with the top ten. The sample taken for sequencing was peripheral blood. The receptors come from a man aged 60-69 years with acute or convalescent COVID-19.

DNA of the CDR3: TGTGCCAGCAGCCCCTTTGGGCGCGGGCATGGCTACACCTTC. Translating it yields CASSPFGRGHGYTF. V gene TRBV14 combines with J gene TRBJ1-2; D call uncertain. From germline, CDR1 is SGHDN and CDR2 FVKESK. This CDR3 has 14 amino acids. V gave up 4 bases and J gave up 6 bases, with 15 bases separating them.

J is TRBJ1-1 and V is TRBV18; possibly TRBD1 for D (5 bases). CDR3 length: 16 residues. Germline V gene data show CDR1 as KGHSH and CDR2 as LQKENI. V was trimmed by 0 bases and J by 1 base, leaving 12 bases between them. CDR3 sequence (DNA): TGTGCCAGCTCACCACCGGGGGGACTCGAGAACACTGAAGCTTTCTTT. Translating gives CASSPPGGLENTEAFF.

The CDR3 DNA reads as TGCGCCAGCAGCCAAGAAGCAGCGGGAGGCCTGGGGGAGCAGTTCTTC. This codes for CASSQEAAGGLGEQFF. The V gene is TRBV4-1, the J gene TRBJ2-1; 9 bases align to TRBD2. This CDR3 is 16 amino acids long. Germline V gene data show CDR1 as MGHRA and CDR2 as YSYEKL. After removal of 0 bases from V and 10 bases from J, the junction contained 10 bases not matched to a gene.

The chain combines TRBV7-9 with TRBJ2-6; weak D call: TRBD2 (6 bases). V shed 5 bases and J shed 1 base, with 15 bases lying between them. Germline V gene data show CDR1 as SEHNR and CDR2 as FQNEAQ (reference sequence). This CDR3 spans 17 amino acids. DNA of the CDR3: TGTGCCAGCAGCCGGGGGAGGAGCTATTCTGGGGCCAACGTCCTGACTTTC. Its translation is CASSRGRSYSGANVLTF.

V gene TRBV9 combines with J gene TRBJ1-2; D might be TRBD1 (6 bases). The V and J ends lost 0 bases and 0 bases respectively, with 9 bases between them. Per germline, CDR1 SGDLS and CDR2 YYNGEE. CDR3 size: 15 residues. The CDR3: CASSVGAGANYGYTF. The DNA of the CDR3 is TGTGCCAGCAGCGTAGGGGCAGGGGCTAACTATGGCTACACCTTC.

The chain is built from TRBV30 and TRBJ1-6; D may be TRBD1 (5 bases). Trimming took 0 bases from V and 11 from J, leaving 17 bases between them. Germline values: CDR1 GTSNPN, CDR2 SVGIG (reference sequence). This CDR3 has 15 amino acids. The chain's CDR3 is CAWSVYDSSVAPLHF. The CDR3 DNA reads TGTGCCTGGAGTGTATATGACAGCTCGGTAGCACCCCTCCACTTT.

The J gene is TRBJ2-5, the V gene TRBV19, with D unresolved. The CDR3 runs 12 residues. V was shortened by 5 bases and J by 1 base, with 5 bases between the two germline ends. The germline V gene encodes CDR1 LNHDA and CDR2 SQIVND (reference sequence). The DNA for the CDR3 is TGTGCCAGTAGTCGCAGCCAAGAGACCCAGTACTTC. This translates into CASSRSQETQYF.

V gene TRBV6-5 combines with J gene TRBJ2-3, with 10 positions matching TRBD2. The CDR3 covers 15 residues. The germline V gene encodes CDR1 MNHEY and CDR2 SVGAGI. V lost 2 bases to trimming and J lost 7 bases; unmatched junction nucleotides: 6. Here the CDR3 DNA reads TGTGCCAGCAGTTACAGGCCTAGCGGGGGTAATACGCAGTATTTT. Translated, it gives CASSYRPSGGNTQYF.

This chain connects TRBV25-1 to TRBJ2-7; D might be TRBD2 (5 bases). The CDR3 length is 14 residues. Germline V gene data show CDR1 as MGHDK and CDR2 as SYGVNS. Trimming pared 4 bases from V and 0 bases from J, leaving 10 bases between. CDR3 DNA sequence: TGTGCCAGCAGTGGGACTGGGAGCTCCTACGAGCAGTACTTC. Amino acids: CASSGTGSSYEQYF.

V usage is TRBV29-1 and J usage is TRBJ2-7, with 7 bases aligning to TRBD1. The germline gives CDR1 SQVTM, CDR2 ANQGSEA. The CDR3 consists of 13 residues. V shed 7 bases, J shed 0 bases, and the junction held 6 bases outside the gene matches. CDR3 loop: CSGQTGSSYEQYF. The CDR3 nucleotides read TGCAGCGGACAGACAGGGAGCTCCTACGAGCAGTACTTC.

The genes are TRBV10-1 and TRBJ2-5; 7 bases agree with TRBD2. CDR3 length: 15 amino acids. Germline assignment: CDR1 WNHNN and CDR2 SYGVQD (reference sequence). After removal of 8 bases from V and 4 bases from J, the junction contained 13 bases not matched to a gene. The CDR3, as DNA: TGCGCCAGCGTCTACCTTCGGACTAGTGGAGAGACCCAGTACTTC. Amino acids: CASVYLRTSGETQYF.

V is TRBV27 and J is TRBJ1-2; D is possibly TRBD1 (6 bases). Germline CDR1 and CDR2: MNHEY and SMNVEV (reference sequence). V was cut by 6 bases and J by 13 bases, with 18 bases left in between. The CDR3 consists of 12 residues. CDR3 in DNA: TGTGCCAGCAGCCCGACAGGAATGAAATCCACCTTC. Translated: CASSPTGMKSTF.

This clone was seen once. The chain employs TRBV4-1 and TRBJ2-1; TRBD2 aligns across 13 bases. Looked up from germline, CDR1 is MGHRA and CDR2 is YSYEKL. The CDR3 length is 16 residues. Trimming at V came to 4 bases and at J to 12 bases, leaving 12 bases not matched to a gene. The CDR3 DNA is TGCGCCAGCAGCCCCTTCGGGACTAGCGGGAATGGGGTGCAGTTCTTC. This codes for CASSPFGTSGNGVQFF.

This clone appeared a few times. The chain carries TRBV5-1 and TRBJ2-1, with 8 bases fitting TRBD2. Germline-derived CDR1 and CDR2 are SGHRS and YFSETQ. The length of the CDR3 is 16 residues. V dropped 0 bases and J dropped 7; count of bases not matched to a gene: 9. Here the CDR3 reads CASSLGWGTRDNEQFF. CDR3 DNA sequence: TGCGCCAGCAGCTTGGGGTGGGGGACTAGGGATAATGAGCAGTTCTTC.

The J gene is TRBJ1-2, the V gene TRBV30, with D tentatively TRBD1 (5 bases). Per the germline V gene, CDR1 is GTSNPN and CDR2 is SVGIG (reference sequence). Trimming removed 1 base at V and 8 bases at J, with 11 bases between. The CDR3 is made up of 12 amino acids. In DNA, the CDR3 is TGTGCCTGGAGTGCAAAAGGGGTCGGCTACACCTTC. Translating gives CAWSAKGVGYTF.

V usage is TRBV19 and J usage is TRBJ1-2; a weak D match, TRBD1 (5 bases). The CDR3 length is 15 residues. CDR1 LNHDA and CDR2 SQIVND come from the germline V gene (reference sequence). V was cut by 3 bases and J by 2 bases, with 13 bases left in between. CDR3 bases: TGTGCCAGTAGTATTGCGGGACCTTTGAACTATGGCTACACCTTC. It encodes CASSIAGPLNYGYTF.

The gene calls are TRBV24-1 and TRBJ2-1, with TRBD2 matching over 7 bases. From germline, CDR1 is KGHDR and CDR2 SFDVKD. Trimming took 4 bases from V and 10 from J; bases not matched to a gene: 15. This CDR3 is 16 amino acids long. The CDR3 loop is CATSDHLGGGPVEQFF. CDR3 bases: TGTGCCACCAGTGACCATCTAGGCGGGGGACCGGTGGAGCAGTTCTTC.

The chain recombines TRBV5-1 with TRBJ1-2; 8 bases fit TRBD1. V trimming: 4 bases; J trimming: 8 bases; junction bases outside the gene matches: 13. The CDR3 runs to 15 residues. From germline, CDR1 is SGHRS and CDR2 YFSETQ. Written as DNA, the CDR3 is TGCGCCAGCAGCCCTACTCCGGGACAGGTAGTCGGCTACACCTTC. Its translation is CASSPTPGQVVGYTF.

The chain couples TRBV19 to TRBJ2-7, with 8 bases that match TRBD1. From germline, CDR1 is LNHDA and CDR2 SQIVND (reference sequence). This CDR3 region has 13 residues. Unmatched junction bases numbered 8, after V lost 7 bases and J lost 6 bases. In DNA form, the CDR3 reads TGTGCCAGTAACGGACAGGGAACTGGCGAGCAGTACTTC. This gives the protein CASNGQGTGEQYF.

The chain employs TRBV6-1 and TRBJ1-5; D unclear. Germline V gene data show CDR1 as MNHNS and CDR2 as SASEGT. V was trimmed by 2 bases and J by 4 bases, leaving 15 bases between them. The CDR3 consists of 16 residues. The CDR3 sequence: CASSEIGGFRNQPQHF. The CDR3 nucleotides are TGTGCCAGCAGTGAAATAGGAGGGTTTAGAAATCAGCCCCAGCATTTT.

This clone showed up just a few times. V is TRBV12-2 and J is TRBJ1-4. TRBV12-2 is deemed a pseudogene. The CDR3 loop spans 15 amino acids. This CDR3 reads CASRLESGTNEKLFF. The CDR3 coding sequence is TGTGCAAGTCGCCTAGAGAGCGGGACTAATGAAAAACTGTTTTTT.

As to this clone: This sample also contains other DNA sequences that code for the same CDR3. J is TRBJ1-6 and V is TRBV6-5, with 10 positions matching TRBD1. The trim removed 6 bases at V and 9 bases at J, leaving 2 bases unmatched. This CDR3 has 13 residues. Germline CDR1 and CDR2: MNHEY and SVGAGI. The CDR3 DNA follows: TGTGCCAGCAGAGGGACAGGGGTTTCACCCCTCCACTTT. This translates into CASRGTGVSPLHF.

The rearrangement joins TRBV21-1 to TRBJ2-1; TRBD2 is the table's D call, not checked against the DNA. TRBV21-1 is a pseudogene. The CDR3 extends over 15 amino acids. CDR3 sequence: CASGEGRDSYNEQFF. The CDR3 bases are TGTGCCAGCGGGGAGGGGAGGGACTCCTACAATGAGCAGTTCTTC.

The rearrangement joins TRBV15 to TRBJ1-5; 8 bases map to TRBD1. V dropped 2 bases and J dropped 2; count of bases not matched to a gene: 5. The CDR3 covers 16 residues. Germline V gene sequence: CDR1 LNHNV, CDR2 YYDKDF (reference sequence). The DNA for the CDR3 is TGTGCCACCAGCAGACGGACAGGGTCTGGCAATCAGCCCCAGCATTTT. Amino acids: CATSRRTGSGNQPQHF.

The count of this clone is one. This same CDR3 is encoded by further DNA sequences in the sample. This chain uses TRBV5-1 with TRBJ2-1, with TRBD2 matching over 8 bases. Germline CDR1 SGHRS, CDR2 YFSETQ. The CDR3 spans 14 residues. The trim removed 0 bases at V and 7 bases at J, leaving 3 bases unmatched. The CDR3 reads CASSLVAGTNEQFF. Written as DNA, the CDR3 is TGCGCCAGCAGCTTGGTAGCGGGAACAAATGAGCAGTTCTTC.